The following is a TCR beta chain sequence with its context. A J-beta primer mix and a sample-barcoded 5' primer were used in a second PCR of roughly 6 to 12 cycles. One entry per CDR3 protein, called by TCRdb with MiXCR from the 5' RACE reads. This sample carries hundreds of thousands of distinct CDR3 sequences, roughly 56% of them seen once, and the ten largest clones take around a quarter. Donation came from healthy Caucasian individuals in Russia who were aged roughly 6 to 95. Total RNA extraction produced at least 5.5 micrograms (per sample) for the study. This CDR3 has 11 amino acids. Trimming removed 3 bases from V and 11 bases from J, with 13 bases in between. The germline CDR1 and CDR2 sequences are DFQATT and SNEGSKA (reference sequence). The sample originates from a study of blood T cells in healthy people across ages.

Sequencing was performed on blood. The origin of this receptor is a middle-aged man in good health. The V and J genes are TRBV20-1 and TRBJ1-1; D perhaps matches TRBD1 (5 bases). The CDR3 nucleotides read TGCAGTGCTAGTGGGGCAGGGTCGGCTTTCTTT. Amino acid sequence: CSASGAGSAFF.